What follows is one T cell receptor (beta chain) and its context. The table came from immunoSEQ multiplex PCR; TCRdb's copy has only in-frame clones and leaves some out. The data show roughly 42,000 clones, around 94% seen once. The CDR3 runs to 13 residues. Trimming removed 0 bases at V and 4 bases at J, with 4 bases between. Germline assignment: CDR1 SGHVS and CDR2 FNYEAQ. This record belongs to a study of T cell clonotyping in hematopoietic cell transplantation. V is TRBV7-6 and J is TRBJ1-5; D unresolved. The TCR sequence derives from a woman between 50 and 59 years old in good health. Some clones in this sample may be carry-over from other donors' samples. The specimen was peripheral blood mononuclear cells. In DNA form, the CDR3 reads TGTGCCAGCAGCTTAGCCTTAAATCAGCCCCAGCATTTT. It translates to CASSLALNQPQHF.